The subject of this entry is one TCR beta chain. What it binds is not known. Assay: immunoSEQ multiplex PCR; the TCRdb copy retains only in-frame clones and omits some. The sample gives over 35,000 clones, about 80% of which show up once; about 20% is in the top ten. This specimen comes from a study of T cell responses to AZD1222 COVID-19 vaccine. Points from the study as a whole: Among those given AZD1222, only five or six were seropositive at baseline. Donors were chiefly white British, with a greater number of females, and clonal diversity was perhaps underestimated. Rises in breadth and depth of Spike-specific TCRs came after two AZD1222 doses.

In germline, CDR1 is LNHDA, CDR2 SQIVND (reference sequence). This CDR3 has 14 residues. Unmatched junction bases numbered 3, after V lost 8 bases and J lost 5 bases. V and J are TRBV19 and TRBJ2-1, with 13 bases aligning to TRBD2. This sample comprised peripheral blood, obtained 28 days after the second dose of the MenACWY control vaccine. The sequence was obtained from an adult who received the MenACWY meningococcal vaccine as a control. The CDR3 protein is CASEGLAGNNEQFF. The DNA for the CDR3 is TGTGCCAGTGAGGGACTAGCGGGAAACAATGAGCAGTTCTTC.